A single sample gave rise to the 2 T cell receptor beta chains below, sequenced in a study of blood T cell repertoires in COVID-19. Using immunoSEQ multiplex PCR, the repertoire was profiled, and TCRdb retains in-frame clones only, with some absent. Altogether approximately 400,000 clones are present, about 87% being singletons, with the ten largest covering 1% to 1.5%. The sample taken for sequencing was PBMCs or T cells enriched from blood (not recorded which). The receptors shown here come from a man aged 30 to 39 who had recovered from COVID-19.

This clone was counted a single time. The chain uses TRBV7-2 and TRBJ2-7; no reliable D call. This CDR3 is built from 13 residues. V was clipped by 3 bases and J by 2 bases, with 8 bases between them. Germline lookup yields CDR1 SGHTA and CDR2 FQGNSA. CDR3 nucleotide sequence: TGTGCCAGCAGCTTGGCGGCAACCTACGAGCAGTACTTC. This translates into CASSLAATYEQYF.

This rearrangement joins TRBV6-6 to TRBJ2-7, with 10 positions matching TRBD1. The junction had 9 bases not matched to a gene; V was cut back by 2 bases and J by 5 bases. The CDR3 runs 16 residues. CDR1 MNHNY and CDR2 SVGAGI come from the germline V gene (reference sequence). This CDR3 is CASSYPADRGEDEQYF. DNA for the CDR3: TGTGCCAGCAGTTACCCTGCGGACAGGGGGGAGGACGAGCAGTACTTC.